The clone carrying this T cell receptor (beta chain) has a handful of counts. These data come from a study of human T cells and chemical hapten exposure. CDR3 length: 14 amino acids. V shed 1 base and J shed 8 bases, with 14 bases lying between them. Time point reported: patch test 3, about 24 weeks after DPC sensitization. Documented treatment: therapeutic diphenylcyclopropenone sensitization with weekly scalp DPC. MiXCR was run by TCRdb on the RACE reads, yielding one entry per CDR3 protein. The sample includes over 150,000 distinct CDR3 sequences, about a quarter seen only once; the top ten take approximately 2.1%.

The sequence came from a woman between 18 and 29 years old with alopecia areata. Some clones in this sample may be carry-over from other donors' samples. The chain uses TRBV12-3 or TRBV12-4 and TRBJ1-2, with unresolved D. This material consisted of whole blood, taken in connection with sensitization to the hapten diphenylcyclopropenone (DPC). This chain's CDR3 is CASSLGTWLGGYTF. The CDR3 DNA reads TGTGCCAGCAGTTTAGGTACATGGCTTGGAGGCTACACCTTC.